These 4 T cell receptor beta chains originate from one sample sequenced in a study of blood T cell repertoires in COVID-19. Sequencing used immunoSEQ multiplex PCR; TCRdb keeps in-frame clones, though not all of them. The repertoire holds around 170,000 clones, with around four fifths as singletons. The material sequenced was peripheral blood. Every receptor here comes from a woman in her 70s with COVID-19, enrolled during active disease.

The V gene is TRBV7-2, the J gene TRBJ2-1; 10 positions agree with TRBD2. In germline, CDR1 is SGHTA, CDR2 FQGNSA. This CDR3 is built from 16 residues. J lost 0 bases, V lost 5 bases, and 4 bases had no gene match. CDR3 sequence reads: CASSTSSGSSYNEQFF. CDR3 nucleotides: TGTGCCAGCAGCACCTCTAGCGGGAGCTCCTACAATGAGCAGTTCTTC.

CDR3 amino acids: CAIKGSGGQGDEQFF. CDR3 bases: TGTGCCATCAAGGGATCTGGCGGGCAGGGGGATGAGCAGTTCTTC. The chain carries TRBV10-3 and TRBJ2-1, with 7 bases aligning to TRBD1. CDR3 length: 15 residues. The ends lost 7 bases at V and 8 bases at J; junction bases unmatched: 14. Germline lookup yields CDR1 ENHRY and CDR2 SYGVKD.

The V call is TRBV2, the J call TRBJ1-4; D is perhaps TRBD1 (6 bases). The V gene lost 8 bases and the J gene lost 5 bases, with 15 bases spanning the gap. The CDR3 totals 14 residues. CDR1 is SNHLY and CDR2 is FYNNEI in the germline V gene. CDR3 coding DNA: TGTGCCAGCCGAGAGACAGGCACCAATGAAAAACTGTTTTTT. This codes for CASRETGTNEKLFF.

The chain joins TRBV4-2 to TRBJ2-3; weak D call: TRBD2 (6 bases). The germline V gene has CDR1 LGHNA and CDR2 YNFKEQ. Trimming took off 1 base at V and 2 bases at J, with 10 bases between the two ends. The CDR3 is 15 amino acids. CDR3 in amino acids: CASSQGGGNTDTQYF. CDR3 in DNA: TGTGCCAGCAGCCAAGGTGGAGGGAACACAGATACGCAGTATTTT.